This T cell receptor (beta chain) was documented in a study of beta chain features in type 1 diabetes. For the study at large: Age, gender and cell yields were alike across patients and healthy donors.

V lost 6 bases to trimming and J lost 12 bases; unmatched junction nucleotides: 16. Looked up from germline, CDR1 is SNHLY and CDR2 is FYNNEI. This CDR3 has 14 residues. Expressed TCRB transcripts were sequenced after all isolated RNA was converted to cDNA. Generated by immunoSEQ multiplex PCR, the TCRdb table keeps only in-frame clones and is missing some. The data contain 900,000 or so clones, 15% to 20% of them singletons. Sequenced: naive CD4+ T cells from blood. J is TRBJ2-7 and V is TRBV2, with 8 bases that match TRBD2. The TCR originated in a woman between 18 and 30 years old in good health. The CDR3 region is CASSVLADPTARYF. The CDR3 nucleotides are TGTGCCAGCAGCGTACTAGCGGACCCCACTGCTCGGTACTTC.